This entry concerns a single T cell receptor beta chain. Its antigen is unidentified. Both 60 Vbeta primers and 13 Jbeta primers went into the PCR. Method: immunoSEQ multiplex PCR; TCRdb's copy keeps in-frame clones and lacks some. Here the sample spans about 160,000 clones, approximately 80% being singletons. The sample comes from a study of cytomegalovirus exposure and HLA in healthy donors. The study, taken as a whole, reports: Earlier analysis looked at TCR beta V segments, and most were productive about 90% or about 30% of the time.

The sequenced sample was PBMCs. The TCR comes from a male donor in good health and CMV-seronegative.

CDR3 amino acids: CASSVTGEGTDTQYF. DNA of the CDR3: TGTGCCAGCAGCGTAACGGGGGAAGGCACAGATACGCAGTATTTT. This chain connects TRBV9 to TRBJ2-3; possible D gene TRBD2, 6 bases. The germline CDR1 and CDR2 sequences are SGDLS and YYNGEE. The CDR3 length is 15 residues. V shed 1 base and J shed 1 base, with 10 bases lying between them.